The next 2 T cell receptor beta chains were all read from a single sample in a study of blood T cell repertoires in COVID-19. The method was immunoSEQ multiplex PCR; TCRdb's version includes in-frame clones alone and lacks a portion of them. The data contain fewer than 80,000 clones, around 88% of them seen just once; the ten biggest clones take up more than 7.5%. The sequenced sample consisted of peripheral blood. The receptor set was obtained from a man aged 25 to 45 with acute or convalescent COVID-19.

The chain couples TRBV5-4 to TRBJ1-6, with 7 positions matching TRBD1. Trimming cost V 6 bases and J 10 bases; bases outside gene matches: 4. The CDR3 sequence is 12 residues long. Germline-derived CDR1 and CDR2 are SGHNT and YYREEE (reference sequence). The CDR3 reads CASNRGGSPLHF. CDR3 sequence (DNA): TGTGCCAGCAACAGGGGTGGGTCACCCCTCCACTTT.

The chain has TRBV7-9 and TRBJ2-7, with unresolved D. The germline V gene has CDR1 SEHNR and CDR2 FQNEAQ (reference sequence). V lost 2 bases, J lost 6 bases, and 8 bases lay in between. This CDR3 is 12 amino acids long. CDR3 residues: CASSLSQAEQYF. As DNA, the CDR3 is TGTGCCAGCAGCTTATCCCAAGCCGAGCAGTACTTC.